The T cell receptor (beta chain) described here comes from a study of shared clonotypes between healthy human individuals. Only CD45RO-negative cells positively selected for CCR7 counted as naive CD8 cells, so terminally differentiated effector memory CD45RA+ cells were excluded. Data came from immunoSEQ multiplex PCR; TCRdb stores just in-frame clones and leaves some out. There are 2 million to 2.5 million clones in the sample; just under 95% occur only once, and approximately 1.2% lies in the top ten. Findings and limits, study-wide: Sample collection involved blood only; tissue repertoires are likely different. The donor pool, a small one, limited the genetic and exposure-history diversity represented. At large depth, rarefaction still showed sorted-subset sequencing to be incomplete.

On this clone: Antigen unknown.

Sequencing used naive CD8+ T cells sorted from blood. The sequence was collected from a young man in good health.

The CDR3 sequence: CASSPSGGWDTQYF. The DNA of the CDR3 is TGTGCCAGCAGTCCTAGCGGGGGGTGGGATACGCAGTATTTT. The chain employs TRBV2 and TRBJ2-3; 11 bases match TRBD2. Germline CDR1 SNHLY, CDR2 FYNNEI. Germline trimming cut 5 bases from V and 6 bases from J; bases unmatched to any gene: 4. CDR3 length equals 14 residues.